The 28 T cell receptor beta chains listed next were all sequenced from one sample in a study of T-cell memory formation after mild COVID-19. From the 5' RACE reads, TCRdb called clonotypes with MiXCR, one entry per CDR3 protein. The sample lists about 240,000 distinct CDR3 sequences; 8% to 9.5% were seen once. The sample consisted of PBMCs or a T cell subset sorted from them (not recorded which). The receptors shown here come from a man aged 18 to 30 who had mild COVID-19 (a few samples of this study predate the infection). Cell type and time point are not known.

The genes are TRBV6-5 and TRBJ2-2; D is undetermined. The CDR3 sequence is 14 residues long. V lost 2 bases and J lost 5, with 9 bases in between. Germline-derived CDR1 and CDR2 are MNHEY and SVGAGI. CDR3: CASSYGLGTGELFF. The CDR3 bases are TGTGCCAGCAGTTACGGGCTAGGAACCGGGGAGCTGTTTTTT.

This chain uses TRBV5-4 with TRBJ2-2, with D perhaps matching TRBD1 (6 bases). V was clipped by 6 bases and J by 1 base, with 16 bases between them. CDR1 and CDR2 from the germline V gene are SGHNT and YYREEE (reference sequence). The CDR3 has 16 residues. CDR3: CASTALGHKNTGELFF. The CDR3 DNA sequence: TGTGCCAGCACCGCCCTGGGACACAAGAACACCGGGGAGCTGTTTTTT.

The V and J genes are TRBV7-8 and TRBJ1-2, with D possibly matching TRBD1 (6 bases). The CDR3 has 14 residues. Trimming left V 0 bases short and J 7 bases short, with 12 bases between. Germline values: CDR1 SGHVS, CDR2 FQNEAQ. The CDR3 coding sequence is TGTGCCAGCAGCTTAGCGGTGGCAGGGGTTGGCTACACCTTC. As protein: CASSLAVAGVGYTF.

This chain links TRBV12-3 or TRBV12-4 with TRBJ1-4, with D unresolved. The CDR3 length is 13 residues. Trimming shortened V by 4 bases and J by 7 bases, and 10 bases separated the two germline ends. CDR3 nucleotide sequence: TGTGCCAGCAGTTCCTACGGGGTTGAAAAACTGTTTTTT. As protein: CASSSYGVEKLFF.

The chain combines TRBV5-6 with TRBJ2-1, with a possible D match to TRBD1 (5 bases). The CDR3 runs to 14 residues. CDR1 is SGHDT, CDR2 YYEEEE, per germline. Trimming took 2 bases from V and 4 from J, leaving 10 bases between them. CDR3 residues: CASSFDAGYNEQFF. The DNA for the CDR3 is TGTGCCAGCAGCTTCGATGCAGGGTACAATGAGCAGTTCTTC.

This chain uses TRBV9 with TRBJ1-3; 8 bases map to TRBD1. CDR3 length: 16 residues. CDR1 is SGDLS, CDR2 YYNGEE, per germline. The trim removed 3 bases at V and 0 bases at J, leaving 5 bases unmatched. This chain's CDR3 is CASSGQGAPSGNTIYF. The CDR3 DNA sequence: TGTGCCAGCAGCGGGCAGGGGGCCCCCTCTGGAAACACCATATATTTT.

This clonotype was observed a few times. This chain uses TRBV7-2 with TRBJ2-1; 7 positions agree with TRBD1. The CDR3 totals 15 residues. Germline assignment: CDR1 SGHTA and CDR2 FQGNSA. The V gene end was trimmed by 1 base and the J gene end by 4 bases; junction bases not matched to a gene: 4. Here the CDR3 reads CASSLDGQVYNEQFF. The CDR3 DNA is TGTGCCAGCAGCTTAGACGGACAGGTGTACAATGAGCAGTTCTTC.

Many counts were recorded for this clonotype. V usage is TRBV6-4 and J usage is TRBJ1-1, with D perhaps matching TRBD1 (5 bases). This CDR3 comprises 15 residues. CDR1 is MRHNA, CDR2 SNTAGT, per germline. V shed 7 bases and J shed 6 bases, with 21 bases lying between them. The CDR3 DNA reads TGTGCCAGCAAAGCACAGGAGGAAGGGGCCGCTGAAGCTTTCTTT. This sequence encodes CASKAQEEGAAEAFF.

This clonotype has a count of ten or more. In nucleotides, the CDR3 is TGTGCCAGCAGTTACTCGACTAATTACAATGAGCAGTTCTTC. It translates to CASSYSTNYNEQFF. V and J are TRBV6-6 and TRBJ2-1; D is possibly TRBD2 (5 bases). This CDR3 has 14 residues. Looked up from germline, CDR1 is MNHNY and CDR2 is SVGAGI (reference sequence). The V gene lost 0 bases and the J gene lost 4 bases, with 7 bases spanning the gap.

The gene calls are TRBV19 and TRBJ1-5; 8 nucleotides agree with TRBD1. V lost 5 bases to trimming and J lost 9 bases; unmatched junction nucleotides: 3. In germline, CDR1 is LNHDA, CDR2 SQIVND (reference sequence). This CDR3 has 12 residues. The CDR3 protein is CASSYTGGPQHF. CDR3 coding DNA: TGTGCCAGTAGTTATACAGGGGGGCCCCAGCATTTT.

This clonotype was counted between two and nine times. CDR3 protein: CASRSTGTGDTEAFF. CDR3 DNA: TGTGCCAGCAGATCTACCGGGACAGGGGACACTGAAGCTTTCTTT. This chain connects TRBV6-6 to TRBJ1-1; TRBD1 agrees at 10 bases. CDR3 length: 15 residues. After removal of 6 bases from V and 3 bases from J, the junction contained 7 bases not matched to a gene. Per germline, CDR1 MNHNY and CDR2 SVGAGI (reference sequence).

This clonotype was detected a few times. The chain couples TRBV7-2 to TRBJ1-2, with 7 nucleotides matching TRBD1. The V gene's germline CDR1 is SGHTA and CDR2 FQGNSA. The CDR3 extends over 13 amino acids. J gave up 4 bases and V 4 bases, and 3 bases lay outside the gene matches. As DNA, the CDR3 is TGTGCCAGCAGCTCGGACAGGCTCTATGGCTACACCTTC. Amino acids: CASSSDRLYGYTF.

V gene TRBV6-1 combines with J gene TRBJ2-6; D gene ambiguous. The germline gives CDR1 MNHNS, CDR2 SASEGT. Trimming cost V 1 base and J 0 bases, with 7 bases left between them. The CDR3 is made up of 16 amino acids. As DNA, the CDR3 is TGTGCCAGCAGTGAAGTTCGGCGCTCTGGGGCCAACGTCCTGACTTTC. Residues: CASSEVRRSGANVLTF.

The chain links TRBV6-5 to TRBJ1-1; D gene uncertain. Germline loops: CDR1 MNHEY, CDR2 SVGAGI. Trimming removed 3 bases from V and 4 bases from J, with 12 bases in between. The CDR3 has 14 residues. As DNA, the CDR3 is TGTGCCAGCAGTTATGGGCAGCTCATCACTGAAGCTTTCTTT. Its protein product is CASSYGQLITEAFF.

This clonotype was counted a few times. The rearrangement joins TRBV29-1 to TRBJ2-5, with a tentative D call TRBD1 (6 bases). V was shortened by 6 bases and J by 2 bases, with 19 bases between the two germline ends. Germline CDR1 SQVTM, CDR2 ANQGSEA. CDR3 length: 15 amino acids. The CDR3 sequence is CSVGLEWTVQETQYF. In nucleotides, the CDR3 is TGCAGCGTGGGGCTCGAGTGGACAGTACAAGAGACCCAGTACTTC.

This chain links TRBV9 with TRBJ1-2; D is unresolved. Germline V gene lookup returns CDR1 SGDLS and CDR2 YYNGEE. The CDR3 spans 14 residues. With 0 bases removed from V and 4 bases from J, the gap between germline ends came to 10 bases. The CDR3 nucleotides read TGTGCCAGCAGCGTAGCTCTAGGAAGCTATGGCTACACCTTC. Translating it yields CASSVALGSYGYTF.

The gene calls are TRBV28 and TRBJ1-4, with D tentatively TRBD1 (6 bases). The CDR3 has 12 residues. V was pared by 6 bases and J by 8 bases, with 10 bases between. CDR1 is MDHEN and CDR2 is SYDVKM in the germline V gene. CDR3 sequence (DNA): TGTGCCAGCAGGCCCCAGGGGGAAAAACTGTTTTTT. It codes for CASRPQGEKLFF.

This clonotype was detected a few times. This chain uses TRBV5-5 with TRBJ2-1; no clear D. Per the germline V gene, CDR1 is SGHKS and CDR2 is YYEKEE (reference sequence). The CDR3 is 15 amino acids. Deletions cut 1 base from V and 1 base from J, with 9 bases between. In DNA, the CDR3 is TGTGCCAGCAGCTTGAGGGCTACTTCCTACAATGAGCAGTTCTTC. Translation gives CASSLRATSYNEQFF.

The chain links TRBV29-1 to TRBJ1-4; D remains ambiguous. This CDR3 spans 14 amino acids. Germline values: CDR1 SQVTM, CDR2 ANQGSEA. Trimming took off 6 bases at V and 5 bases at J, with 16 bases between the two ends. The CDR3 DNA is TGCAGCGTCGGGGATGGACTACTAAATGAAAAACTGTTTTTT. Its protein is CSVGDGLLNEKLFF. The full variable domain, its missing parts supplied by reference TRBV29-1 and TRBJ1-4, is SAVISQKPSRDICQRGTSLTIQCQVDSQVTMMFWYRQQPGQSLTLIATANQGSEATYESGFVIDKFPISRPNLTFSTLTVSNMSPEDSSIYLCSVGDGLLNEKLFFGSGTQLSVL.

This clonotype was detected only a few times. The chain links TRBV30 to TRBJ1-5, with D perhaps matching TRBD1 (5 bases). Germline assignment: CDR1 GTSNPN and CDR2 SVGIG (reference sequence). The CDR3 is 13 residues long. Trimming took off 5 bases at V and 2 bases at J, with 10 bases between the two ends. CDR3 amino acids: CAWALGGNQPQHF. CDR3 nucleotide sequence: TGTGCCTGGGCCTTAGGGGGCAATCAGCCCCAGCATTTT.

The V call is TRBV30, the J call TRBJ1-1; D might be TRBD1 (5 bases). The CDR3 runs 14 residues. Trimming removed 5 bases from V and 4 bases from J, with 17 bases in between. Germline V gives CDR1 GTSNPN, CDR2 SVGIG (reference sequence). The CDR3 DNA sequence: TGTGCCTGGGCGACGGGGGTTGGGGGCACTGAAGCTTTCTTT. Protein sequence: CAWATGVGGTEAFF.

The V call is TRBV30, the J call TRBJ2-7; TRBD1 might be the D (6 bases). Germline-derived CDR1 and CDR2 are GTSNPN and SVGIG (reference sequence). The V end lost 2 bases, the J end lost 3 bases, and 17 bases lay between the germline ends. The CDR3 extends over 15 amino acids. The CDR3 bases are TGTGCCTGGAGTCTGAAACCAGGGGCGAACTACGAGCAGTACTTC. This codes for CAWSLKPGANYEQYF.

J is TRBJ2-3 and V is TRBV11-2, with a possible D match to TRBD1 (5 bases). CDR1 SGHAT and CDR2 FQNNGV come from the germline V gene. The CDR3 extends over 13 amino acids. Trimming shortened V by 5 bases and J by 6 bases, and 12 bases separated the two germline ends. CDR3 in DNA: TGTGCCAGCAGCCCAGGGATTTCGGATACGCAGTATTTT. Translation gives CASSPGISDTQYF.

This clonotype was counted between two and nine times. The rearrangement links TRBV6-4 to TRBJ1-2; the D gene is possibly TRBD1 (6 bases). V was cut by 3 bases and J by 8 bases, with 22 bases left in between. Germline lookup yields CDR1 MRHNA and CDR2 SNTAGT. This CDR3 contains 16 residues. The CDR3: CASSEVGGDVREGYTF. The DNA for the CDR3 is TGTGCCAGCAGTGAGGTCGGGGGCGACGTCCGGGAAGGCTACACCTTC.

V usage is TRBV5-4 and J usage is TRBJ2-5; D possibly uses TRBD1 or TRBD2 (5 bases each). The CDR3 runs to 12 residues. V lost 7 bases, J lost 1 base, and 8 bases lay in between. CDR1 and CDR2 from the germline V gene are SGHNT and YYREEE (reference sequence). CDR3 DNA: TGTGCCAGCTGGGGACCCCAAGAGACCCAGTACTTC. Its translation: CASWGPQETQYF.

On this clonotype: The junction shows a germline mismatch at one end, possibly a read error. The genes are TRBV7-7 and TRBJ2-5; 7 bases are shared with TRBD2. CDR3 length: 15 amino acids. From germline, CDR1 is SSHAT and CDR2 FNYEAQ (reference sequence). The CDR3 protein is CASSPTGTGGETQYF. The CDR3 nucleotides read TGTGCTAGCAGCCCAACCGGGACGGGAGGAGAGACCCAGTACTTC.

This clonotype was detected many times. This chain links TRBV7-3 with TRBJ2-3, with D unclear. The CDR3 contains 13 residues. V shed 4 bases and J shed 2 bases, with 7 bases lying between them. Germline assignment: CDR1 SGHTA and CDR2 FQGTGA. The CDR3 protein is CASSSRVTDTQYF. DNA of the CDR3: TGTGCCAGCAGCTCACGGGTCACAGATACGCAGTATTTT.

The chain combines TRBV5-1 with TRBJ2-3; D ambiguous. The CDR3 consists of 14 residues. Trimming took 5 bases from V and 4 from J, leaving 14 bases between them. The germline V gene has CDR1 SGHRS and CDR2 YFSETQ. CDR3 nucleotide sequence: TGCGCCAGCAGTCTTAATAACAGCCCAGATACGCAGTATTTT. Translating gives CASSLNNSPDTQYF. Combining the CDR3 with reference TRBV5-1 and TRBJ2-3 gives the whole variable domain KAGVTQTPRYLIKTRGQQVTLSCSPISGHRSVSWYQQTPGQGLQFLFEYFSETQRNKGNFPGRFSGRQFSNSRSEMNVSTLELGDSALYLCASSLNNSPDTQYFGPGTRLTVL.